This entry lists 10 T cell receptor beta chains sequenced from one sample in a study of blood T cell repertoires in COVID-19. The table came from immunoSEQ multiplex PCR; TCRdb's copy has only in-frame clones and leaves some out. The table has about 140,000 clones, about 82% seen once. The sequenced sample consisted of peripheral blood. Receptors originate from a woman of 80 years or more with active or convalescent COVID-19.

The gene calls are TRBV11-2 and TRBJ2-1, with 10 bases aligning to TRBD2. The CDR3 has 15 amino acids. Germline lookup yields CDR1 SGHAT and CDR2 FQNNGV. The V segment lost 3 bases and the J segment 5 bases; nucleotides outside the gene matches: 4. CDR3 in amino acids: CASSLASGGHNEQFF. The CDR3 region has the DNA TGTGCCAGCAGCTTGGCTAGCGGGGGTCACAATGAGCAGTTCTTC.

J is TRBJ2-1 and V is TRBV5-1, with TRBD1 as a possible D gene (5 bases). The CDR3 contains 14 residues. V was cut by 4 bases and J by 0 bases, with 8 bases left in between. CDR1 SGHRS and CDR2 YFSETQ come from the germline V gene. CDR3 sequence reads: CASSRDSSYNEQFF. CDR3 DNA: TGCGCCAGCAGCCGCGACAGCTCCTACAATGAGCAGTTCTTC.

This clone was observed a handful of times. V is TRBV6-1 and J is TRBJ1-2, with D perhaps matching TRBD1 (6 bases). From germline, CDR1 is MNHNS and CDR2 SASEGT. The length of the CDR3 is 14 residues. Trimming took off 0 bases at V and 9 bases at J, with 14 bases between the two ends. The CDR3 DNA sequence: TGTGCCAGCAGTGAAGCTACAGGGCACCATCGCTACACCTTC. This codes for CASSEATGHHRYTF.

This clone appeared a few times. This chain connects TRBV3-1 (or the pseudogene TRBV3-2) to TRBJ1-4; the match to TRBD1 covers 8 bases. The CDR3 has 15 amino acids. Germline V gene sequence: CDR1 LGHDT, CDR2 YNNKEL (reference sequence). V lost 3 bases and J lost 8; bases outside the gene matches: 8. CDR3 bases: TGTGCCAGCAGCCAGGACAGGGCTGGGCGGGAAAAACTGTTTTTT. It is translated as CASSQDRAGREKLFF.

The V call is TRBV2, the J call TRBJ1-5; D may be TRBD1 (6 bases). The length of the CDR3 is 13 residues. Deletions cut 7 bases from V and 3 bases from J, with 10 bases between. The germline V gene encodes CDR1 SNHLY and CDR2 FYNNEI. In nucleotides, the CDR3 is TGTGCCAGCACGACAGGATTCAATCAGCCCCAGCATTTT. This codes for CASTTGFNQPQHF.

The rearrangement uses TRBV7-2 and TRBJ2-4; TRBD1 aligns across 9 bases. CDR1 and CDR2 from the germline V gene are SGHTA and FQGNSA. V gave up 5 bases and J gave up 15 bases; unmatched junction bases: 5. The CDR3 length is 11 residues. The DNA for the CDR3 is TGTGCCAGCAGCCCGGGACAGGGTTCGTACTTC. Encoded protein: CASSPGQGSYF.

This chain joins TRBV5-1 and TRBJ2-5; the D gene is possibly TRBD1 (6 bases). This CDR3 spans 14 amino acids. V lost 5 bases and J lost 2, with 13 bases in between. Germline V gives CDR1 SGHRS, CDR2 YFSETQ. The CDR3 sequence is CASRLGQPQETQYF. DNA for the CDR3: TGCGCCAGCAGACTTGGACAGCCACAAGAGACCCAGTACTTC. Using reference TRBV5-1 and TRBJ2-5 for the parts outside the CDR3, the full variable domain is KAGVTQTPRYLIKTRGQQVTLSCSPISGHRSVSWYQQTPGQGLQFLFEYFSETQRNKGNFPGRFSGRQFSNSRSEMNVSTLELGDSALYLCASRLGQPQETQYFGPGTRLLVL.

V is TRBV2 and J is TRBJ1-6; TRBD1 agrees at 11 bases. After removal of 6 bases from V and 10 bases from J, the junction contained 5 bases not matched to a gene. This CDR3 contains 14 residues. The V gene's germline CDR1 is SNHLY and CDR2 FYNNEI. As DNA, the CDR3 is TGTGCCAGCAGGGACAGGGGGCTGATCTCACCCCTCCACTTT. Residues: CASRDRGLISPLHF.

The rearrangement links TRBV7-9 to TRBJ1-6; weak D call: TRBD1 (6 bases). This CDR3 contains 15 residues. Trimming shortened V by 2 bases and J by 4 bases, and 9 bases separated the two germline ends. CDR1 and CDR2 from the germline V gene are SEHNR and FQNEAQ (reference sequence). CDR3 coding DNA: TGTGCCAGCAGCTTACAGGGGTGGTATAATTCACCCCTCCACTTT. Translated, it gives CASSLQGWYNSPLHF. The variable domain in full, with the rest retrieved from reference TRBV7-9 and TRBJ1-6, is DTGVSQNPRHKITKRGQNVTFRCDPISEHNRLYWYRQTLGQGPEFLTYFQNEAQLEKSRLLSDRFSAERPKGSFSTLEIQRTEQGDSAMYLCASSLQGWYNSPLHFGNGTRLTVT.

This clone was detected only a few times. This chain connects TRBV14 to TRBJ2-2; TRBD2 aligns across 11 bases. V lost 1 base, J lost 0 bases, and 4 bases stayed unmatched. This CDR3 contains 18 residues. Germline V gene lookup returns CDR1 SGHDN and CDR2 FVKESK. Written as DNA, the CDR3 is TGTGCCAGCAGCCAAGGACTAGCGGGGTTACCGAACACCGGGGAGCTGTTTTTT. It is translated as CASSQGLAGLPNTGELFF.